The T cell receptor (beta chain) described here comes from a study of shared clonotypes between healthy human individuals. Study information: Donor ages ranged 18 to 49 years: a couple of women, a few men.

Deep-level assay runs were performed. Using roughly 180 ng DNA, around 30,000 T cell genomes, the sorted-subset replicate PCRs were run. Assay: immunoSEQ multiplex PCR; the TCRdb copy retains only in-frame clones and omits some. The data contain around 700,000 clones, around 78% of them seen just once; the ten biggest clones take up more than 1.5%. Study-level findings and limits: Among several donors, roughly 5.5% of naive CD4 clonotypes were found in common.

V lost 5 bases, J lost 3 bases, and 4 bases stayed unmatched. Germline V CDR1 and CDR2: SGHVS, FQNEAQ. The CDR3 has 14 amino acids. On this clone: The antigen remains undetermined. Other DNA sequences from this sample encode an identical CDR3 as well.

Sequenced: memory CD4+ T cells sorted from blood. The subset was: CD45RA-negative fraction. The V call is TRBV7-8, the J call TRBJ2-7; 10 bases are a match to TRBD1. The receptor comes from a woman in her twenties or thirties in good health. CDR3 sequence: CASSPRTGGYEQYF. CDR3 coding DNA: TGTGCCAGCAGCCCTCGGACAGGGGGCTACGAGCAGTACTTC.